Each of the 8 T cell receptor beta chains below was sequenced from the same sample in a study of identical twins (dated by TCRdb to the mid-2010s). The method was 5' RACE. The reads were generated on an Illumina HiSeq 2000. Using fastp trimming at Q25 and MiXCR clonotype assembly, TCRdb reanalyzed the public sequencing data and kept in-frame beta chains. Identical CDR3 protein sequences are pooled into one entry, listed with their most common genes and DNA. This sample has 500,000 or so distinct CDR3 sequences in its table, and 20% to 25% of those were observed once. The ten largest clones represent roughly 0.91% of the sample. The sample also formed part of further work on T cells expressing NK-cell markers.

The sequencing sample was made of CD4+ T cells sorted from blood. The source of these receptors is a woman under 30 in good health.

The table lists this clonotype with many counts. This chain joins TRBV5-8 and TRBJ1-2; 9 positions match TRBD1. V trimming: 4 bases; J trimming: 7 bases; junction bases outside the gene matches: 11. CDR3 length: 15 amino acids. Germline V lookup: CDR1 SGHTS, CDR2 YDEGEE. CDR3 region: CASSTTGGHRRGYTF. The CDR3 DNA reads as TGTGCCAGCAGCACGACAGGGGGACACCGGCGTGGCTACACCTTC.

V is TRBV10-3 and J is TRBJ2-7, with TRBD1 matching 9 bases. Unmatched junction bases numbered 6, after V lost 3 bases and J lost 6 bases. Germline assignment: CDR1 ENHRY and CDR2 SYGVKD. This CDR3 has 14 amino acids. The CDR3 spells CAISDRQGVGEQYF. The CDR3 coding sequence is TGTGCCATCAGTGACAGACAGGGGGTTGGCGAGCAGTACTTC.

This clonotype occurred a few times. V gene TRBV5-1 combines with J gene TRBJ2-2, with D tentatively TRBD1 (5 bases). The CDR3 has 17 amino acids. V shed 4 bases and J shed 2 bases, with 18 bases lying between them. Germline CDR1 SGHRS, CDR2 YFSETQ. The CDR3 DNA sequence: TGCGCCAGCAGCGCACGTACCCGGACACTTAACACCGGGGAGCTGTTTTTT. Protein product: CASSARTRTLNTGELFF.

Many counts were recorded for this clonotype. V gene TRBV3-1 combines with J gene TRBJ2-1; D is ambiguous. This CDR3 spans 13 amino acids. The germline gives CDR1 LGHDT, CDR2 YNNKEL (reference sequence). V lost 2 bases and J lost 6, with 8 bases in between. CDR3 loop: CASSQNGGNEQFF. CDR3 DNA: TGTGCCAGCAGCCAAAATGGCGGCAATGAGCAGTTCTTC.

This clonotype was seen a single time. V is TRBV6-1 and J is TRBJ2-7; 8 bases match TRBD1. Germline V gene sequence: CDR1 MNHNS, CDR2 SASEGT. The V and J ends lost 6 bases and 3 bases, in that order; junction bases with no gene match: 10. The length of the CDR3 is 15 residues. The CDR3 sequence is CASSLGWTGHYEQYF. The CDR3 DNA follows: TGTGCCAGCAGCCTAGGTTGGACAGGGCACTACGAGCAGTACTTC.

The chain carries TRBV20-1 and TRBJ2-1; the D is unclear. The germline gives CDR1 DFQATT, CDR2 SNEGSKA (reference sequence). Deletions cut 5 bases from V and 9 bases from J, with 11 bases between. The CDR3 is 11 residues long. The CDR3 region has the DNA TGCAGTGCTCTCTCACTCGGTGAGCAGTTCTTC. Translating gives CSALSLGEQFF.

The CDR3 protein is CASSSPGLATAQETQYF. The CDR3 DNA follows: TGTGCCAGCAGCTCCCCGGGACTAGCGACCGCCCAAGAGACCCAGTACTTC. The rearrangement links TRBV5-6 to TRBJ2-5; 10 positions match TRBD2. This CDR3 comprises 17 residues. After removal of 3 bases from V and 1 base from J, the junction contained 9 bases not matched to a gene. CDR1 and CDR2 from the germline V gene are SGHDT and YYEEEE.

V is TRBV12-3 or TRBV12-4 and J is TRBJ1-1; D is undetermined. V was pared by 3 bases and J by 9 bases, with 14 bases between. This CDR3 has 13 amino acids. The DNA of the CDR3 is TGTGCCAGCAGTTTTCAATTGGCTGGGCAAGCTTTCTTT. This codes for CASSFQLAGQAFF.